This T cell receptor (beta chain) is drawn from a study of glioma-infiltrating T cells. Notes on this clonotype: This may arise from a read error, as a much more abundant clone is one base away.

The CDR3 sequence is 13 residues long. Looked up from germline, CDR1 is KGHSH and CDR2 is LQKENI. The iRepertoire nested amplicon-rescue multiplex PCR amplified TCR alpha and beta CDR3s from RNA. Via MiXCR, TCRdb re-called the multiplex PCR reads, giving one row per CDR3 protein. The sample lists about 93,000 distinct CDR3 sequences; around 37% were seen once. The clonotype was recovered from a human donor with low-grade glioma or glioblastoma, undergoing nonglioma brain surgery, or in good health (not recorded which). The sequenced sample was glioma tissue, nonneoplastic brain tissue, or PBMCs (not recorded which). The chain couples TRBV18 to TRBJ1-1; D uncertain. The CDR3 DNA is TGTGCCAGCTCACCATACGGGAACGCTGAAGCTTTCTTT. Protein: CASSPYGNAEAFF.